A selection of T cell receptor beta chains follows, all from one sample in a study of shared clonotypes between healthy human individuals. Data came from immunoSEQ multiplex PCR; TCRdb stores just in-frame clones and leaves some out. Of about 1,500,000 clones listed, roughly 97% are singletons. Sequenced input: naive CD4+ T cells sorted from blood. These receptors were taken from a man aged 25-40 years in good health. Each CDR3 is given with its conserved first and last residue. Each record gives: J gene, D gene, V gene, clone size, CDR3 DNA, CDR3 protein. D genes are given only for firm matches. Clone sizes are given selectively: once, few, many, or a class where the clone is expanded.

TRBJ2-1	-	TRBV7-2	-	TGTGCCAGCAGCTTAAGTACCTCCTACAATGAGCAGTTCTTC	CASSLSTSYNEQFF
TRBJ2-7	-	TRBV30	-	TGTGCCTGGAAGGGGTCAGGCTACGAGCAGTACTTC	CAWKGSGYEQYF
TRBJ2-7	TRBD2	TRBV7-2	-	TGTGCCAGCAGCTTAGGCGGGAGGTCCTACGAGCAGTACTTC	CASSLGGRSYEQYF
TRBJ2-3	-	TRBV9	-	TGTGCCAGCAGCGCAGAACCCTGGGGAACCTGGGGAGATACGCAGTATTTT	CASSAEPWGTWGDTQYF
TRBJ1-2	-	TRBV4-1	-	TGCGCCAGCAGCCAGGTGACAGGTACCTTCTATGGCTACACCTTC	CASSQVTGTFYGYTF
TRBJ2-1	TRBD2	TRBV5-5	-	TGTGCCAGCAGCTACTCGGCCGGGACTAGCGGGAGAAATGAGCAGTTCTTC	CASSYSAGTSGRNEQFF
TRBJ2-1	TRBD2	TRBV5-1	-	TGCGCCAGCAGCGGGGGACGACTAGCCGGATACAATGAGCAGTTCTTC	CASSGGRLAGYNEQFF
TRBJ2-2	-	TRBV19	-	TGTGCCAGTAGTAAAGAGGGAACCGGAACCGGGGAGCTGTTTTTT	CASSKEGTGTGELFF
TRBJ2-1	TRBD2	TRBV7-7	-	TGTGCTAGCAGCTTCTTAGCGGGCGGTGATGAGCAGTTCTTC	CASSFLAGGDEQFF
TRBJ2-3	TRBD1	TRBV4-1	-	TGCGCCAGCAGCCAACAAAGGCTGGGACAGGCCACAGATACGCAGTATTTT	CASSQQRLGQATDTQYF
TRBJ2-7	-	TRBV5-4	-	TGTGCCAGCAGCGGGGACACCGTATACGAGCAGTACTTC	CASSGDTVYEQYF
TRBJ1-3	-	TRBV28	-	TGTGCCAGCAGTTCCCTGGGATACATGGGCACCATATATTTT	CASSSLGYMGTIYF
TRBJ2-2	-	TRBV18	-	TGTGCCAGCTCAAAGACAGCGAACACCGGGGAGCTGTTTTTT	CASSKTANTGELFF
TRBJ2-7	-	TRBV11-2	-	TGTGCCAGCAGCTTGAGGCGGACGGCGCAGTACTTC	CASSLRRTAQYF
TRBJ2-5	TRBD1	TRBV5-1	-	TGCGCCAGCAGCTTGTCCCCGACAGGGCAAGAGACCCAGTACTTC	CASSLSPTGQETQYF
TRBJ1-2	-	TRBV29-1	-	TGCAGCGTTGAAGATCCCGCCGGCGGCATTGGCTACACCTTC	CSVEDPAGGIGYTF
TRBJ1-4	TRBD1	TRBV10-3	-	TGTGCCATCCGGGACAGGGGGGCAACTAATGAAAAACTGTTTTTT	CAIRDRGATNEKLFF
TRBJ2-7	-	TRBV11-1	once	TGTGCCAGCAGCTTAGCGCTGGGAGGCGAGCAGTACTTC	CASSLALGGEQYF
TRBJ1-2	TRBD1	TRBV11-2	-	TGTGCCAGCAGCTTAGTTCACAGGGGGCGGTATGGCTACACCTTC	CASSLVHRGRYGYTF
TRBJ1-1	-	TRBV4-1	once	TGCGCCAGCAGCCAATCGGTGACAGCCAAAATTTTT	CASSQSVTAKIF
TRBJ2-5	-	TRBV4-1	-	TGCGCCAGCAGCCAAGTCCCGGGACTGGGGGCGGAGACCCAGTACTTC	CASSQVPGLGAETQYF
TRBJ2-3	-	TRBV5-6	-	TGTGCCAGCAGGAGAACGACCCTAGCAGATACGCAGTATTTT	CASRRTTLADTQYF
TRBJ1-2	-	TRBV5-1	once	TGCGCCAGCAGCTTGGGAAGAGCAGGTGGCTACACCTTC	CASSLGRAGGYTF
TRBJ2-7	-	TRBV19	-	TGTGCCAGTAGTATAAGGGGATTGGACGAGCAGTACTTC	CASSIRGLDEQYF
TRBJ2-5	-	TRBV5-1	-	TGCGCCAGCAGCTTGGGAGACATCTTGAAAGAGACCCAGTACTTC	CASSLGDILKETQYF
TRBJ2-7	TRBD1	TRBV10-2	-	TGCGCCAGCAGTGAGAAGACGGGTAGACAGGGAAGCTCCTACGAGCAGTACTTC	CASSEKTGRQGSSYEQYF
TRBJ2-5	-	TRBV5-1	-	TGCGCCAGCAGCTTGCTAGGGGAAGAGACCCAGTACTTC	CASSLLGEETQYF
TRBJ1-1	-	TRBV2	-	TGTGCCAGCAGTGTCGAAGGACGTAACACTGAAGCTTTCTTT	CASSVEGRNTEAFF
TRBJ2-7	-	TRBV5-1	once	TGCGCCAGCAGCTTGACAGGGAGTCGCTACGAGCAGTACTTC	CASSLTGSRYEQYF
TRBJ2-3	TRBD2	TRBV18	-	TGTGCCAGCTCACCACTTCTAGCGGGAGTAATGACAGATACGCAGTATTTT	CASSPLLAGVMTDTQYF
TRBJ1-2	-	TRBV6-1	-	TGTGCCAGCAGAAACTTGGCCCACTATGGCTACACCTTC	CASRNLAHYGYTF
TRBJ2-1	-	TRBV6-1	-	TGTGCCAGCAACCGAGGGGTGAGTGAGCAGTTCTTC	CASNRGVSEQFF
TRBJ1-1	-	TRBV7-7	-	TGTGCCAGCAGCCCAACCATGAACACTGAAGCTTTCTTT	CASSPTMNTEAFF
TRBJ1-1	-	TRBV18	-	TGTGCCAGCACCCTGAACACTGAAGCTTTCTTT	CASTLNTEAFF
TRBJ1-2	-	TRBV18	-	TGTGCCAGCTCACCCAATGAATATGGCTACACCTTC	CASSPNEYGYTF
TRBJ2-3	-	TRBV21-1	-	TGTGCCAGCACCCAACAGCAAACCAGCACAGATACGCAGTATTTT	CASTQQQTSTDTQYF
TRBJ2-3	TRBD1	TRBV27	-	TGTGCCAGCAGACATCTAGGACAGGGCCCAGATACGCAGTATTTT	CASRHLGQGPDTQYF
TRBJ2-7	TRBD2	TRBV10-3	-	TGTGCCATCAGTGAGTCTGGGAGGGCCCACGAGCAGTACTTC	CAISESGRAHEQYF
TRBJ2-2	-	TRBV11-2	once	TGTGCCAGCAGGTCAGGGCGCGTGAACACCGGGGAGCTGTTTTTT	CASRSGRVNTGELFF
TRBJ2-5	-	TRBV15	-	TGTGCCACCAGCAGAGGAGAGCGAGAAGAGACCCAGTACTTC	CATSRGEREETQYF
TRBJ2-3	TRBD1	TRBV5-4	-	TGTGCCAGCAGCAGCTACAGGGGGCAGGGCACAGATACGCAGTATTTT	CASSSYRGQGTDTQYF
TRBJ2-3	-	TRBV9	-	TGTGCCAGCAGCCCGAGGGGGGGACTCCGCGGAGATACGCAGTATTTT	CASSPRGGLRGDTQYF
TRBJ1-1	-	TRBV5-1	once	TGCGCCAGCAGCTCGGCGGGGGCGGCCACTGAAGCTTTCTTT	CASSSAGAATEAFF
TRBJ1-1	-	TRBV7-3	-	TGTGCCAGCCAGCGGCAGCCTGGCACTGAAGCTTTCTTT	CASQRQPGTEAFF
TRBJ1-1	-	TRBV5-1	-	TGCGCCAGCAGCTTGGTTCCGAAGAACACTGAAGCTTTCTTT	CASSLVPKNTEAFF
TRBJ1-2	TRBD1	TRBV28	once	TGTGCCAGCAGTGGACAGGGGACCTTTAACTATGGCTACACCTTC	CASSGQGTFNYGYTF
TRBJ1-3	-	TRBV6-5	-	TGTGCCAGCAGCCCCTCTCAGGGACGCACCATATATTTT	CASSPSQGRTIYF
TRBJ1-5	-	TRBV28	-	TGTGCCAGCAGCCTCAGGGGATCTAGCGCCAATCAGCCCCAGCATTTT	CASSLRGSSANQPQHF
TRBJ2-2	TRBD1	TRBV19	once	TGTGCCAGTAGTGTACAGGGGTCCGCCGGGGAGCTGTTTTTT	CASSVQGSAGELFF
TRBJ1-1	-	TRBV6-1	-	TGTGCCAGCAGTGAGGGGGGGGACCTCGGCACTGAAGCTTTCTTT	CASSEGGDLGTEAFF
TRBJ2-1	TRBD2	TRBV18	-	TGTGCCAGCTCACCTCTCCGGACTAGTGGGGATTCGGAGCAGTTCTTC	CASSPLRTSGDSEQFF
TRBJ2-1	TRBD2	TRBV9	-	TGTGCCAGCAGCCCCCGGGGGGAGTTCTACAATGAGCAGTTCTTC	CASSPRGEFYNEQFF
TRBJ1-2	-	TRBV5-1	-	TGCGCCAGCAGCTTGGCGACAGGCGGCGGCTACACCTTC	CASSLATGGGYTF